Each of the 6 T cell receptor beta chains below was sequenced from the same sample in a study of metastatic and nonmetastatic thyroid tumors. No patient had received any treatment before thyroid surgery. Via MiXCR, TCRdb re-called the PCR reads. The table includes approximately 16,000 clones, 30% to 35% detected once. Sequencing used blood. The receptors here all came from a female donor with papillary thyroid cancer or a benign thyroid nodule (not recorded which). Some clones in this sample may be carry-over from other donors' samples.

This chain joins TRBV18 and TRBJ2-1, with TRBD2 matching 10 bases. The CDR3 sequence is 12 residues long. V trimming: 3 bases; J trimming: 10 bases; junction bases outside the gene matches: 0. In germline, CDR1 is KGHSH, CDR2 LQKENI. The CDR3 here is CASSPSGREQFF. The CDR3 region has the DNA TGTGCCAGCTCACCTAGCGGGAGGGAGCAGTTCTTC.

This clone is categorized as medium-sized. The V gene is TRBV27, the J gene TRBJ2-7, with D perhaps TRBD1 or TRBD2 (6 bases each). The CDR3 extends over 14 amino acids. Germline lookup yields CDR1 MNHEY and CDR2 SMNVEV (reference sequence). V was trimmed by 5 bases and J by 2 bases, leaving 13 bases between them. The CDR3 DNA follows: TGTGCCAGCAGTCTCCTTGGGGGGCCCTACGAGCAGTACTTC. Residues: CASSLLGGPYEQYF.

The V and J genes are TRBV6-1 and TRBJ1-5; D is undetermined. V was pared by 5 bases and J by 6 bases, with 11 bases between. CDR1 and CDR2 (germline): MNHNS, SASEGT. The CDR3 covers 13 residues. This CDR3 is CASSSAPGQPQHF. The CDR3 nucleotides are TGTGCCAGCAGTTCCGCTCCGGGTCAGCCCCAGCATTTT.

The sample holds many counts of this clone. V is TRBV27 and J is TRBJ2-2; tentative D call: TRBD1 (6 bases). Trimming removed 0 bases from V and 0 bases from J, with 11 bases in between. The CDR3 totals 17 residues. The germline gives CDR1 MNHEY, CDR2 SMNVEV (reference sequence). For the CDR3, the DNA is TGTGCCAGCAGTTTATCGTGGACAGCCTCGAACACCGGGGAGCTGTTTTTT. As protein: CASSLSWTASNTGELFF.

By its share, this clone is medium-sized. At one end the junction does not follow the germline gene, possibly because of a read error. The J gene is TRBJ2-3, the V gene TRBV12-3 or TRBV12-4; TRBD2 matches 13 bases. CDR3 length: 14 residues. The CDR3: CASSTTSGGTPTTF. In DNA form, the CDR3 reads TGTGCCAGCAGTACGACTAGCGGGGGGACGCCAACTACTTTT.

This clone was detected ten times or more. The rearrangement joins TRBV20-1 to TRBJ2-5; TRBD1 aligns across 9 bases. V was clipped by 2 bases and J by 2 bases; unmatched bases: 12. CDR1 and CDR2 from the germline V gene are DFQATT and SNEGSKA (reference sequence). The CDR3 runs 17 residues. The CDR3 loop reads CSARLRDREALQETQYF. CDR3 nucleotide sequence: TGCAGTGCTAGACTACGGGACAGGGAGGCTTTACAAGAGACCCAGTACTTC.